Listed below are T cell receptor beta chains from one sample, sequenced in a study of T-cell memory formation after mild COVID-19. TCRdb fed the 5' RACE reads into MiXCR, producing one record per CDR3 protein. The sample holds some 43,000 distinct CDR3 sequences, about 6.1% seen once. The sample was PBMCs or a T cell subset sorted from them (not recorded which). The source is an adult who had mild COVID-19 (a few samples of this study predate the infection). Cell type and time point are not known. Each CDR3 is given with its conserved first and last residue. Each record gives: V gene, D gene, clone size, J gene, CDR3 DNA, CDR3 protein. D genes are given only for firm matches. Not all rows give a size; the values are once, few, many and, for expanded clones, a class.

V gene: TRBV6-1
D gene: NA
clone size: few
J gene: TRBJ1-6
CDR3 DNA: TGTGCCAGCAGTGAGGGGGTGGGTTCACCCCTCCACTTT
CDR3 protein: CASSEGVGSPLHF

V gene: TRBV5-1
D gene: NA
clone size: many
J gene: TRBJ1-1
CDR3 DNA: TGCGCCAGCAGCTTGGAACATCAGGGCACTGAAGCTTTCTTT
CDR3 protein: CASSLEHQGTEAFF

V gene: TRBV3-1
D gene: NA
clone size: many
J gene: TRBJ2-4
CDR3 DNA: TGTGCCAGCAGCCAAGATGTTAGGACAGACCTACCAAACATTCAGTACTTC
CDR3 protein: CASSQDVRTDLPNIQYF

V gene: TRBV5-1
D gene: NA
clone size: many
J gene: TRBJ2-1
CDR3 DNA: TGCGCCAGCAGCCCCAAGCGGGACACCGAAAAATACAATGAGCAGTTCTTC
CDR3 protein: CASSPKRDTEKYNEQFF

V gene: TRBV6-5
D gene: NA
clone size: many
J gene: TRBJ1-1
CDR3 DNA: TGTGCCAGCAGTTATGCAGGGGCCCGTTTGAACACTGAAGCTTTCTTT
CDR3 protein: CASSYAGARLNTEAFF

V gene: TRBV2
D gene: NA
clone size: few
J gene: TRBJ2-2
CDR3 DNA: TGTGCCAGCCTCGAAGCGGCATCAACCGGGGAGCTGTTTTTT
CDR3 protein: CASLEAASTGELFF

V gene: TRBV7-2
D gene: NA
clone size: NA
J gene: TRBJ2-1
CDR3 DNA: TGTGCCAGCAGCCAACTAGTAGTGCAAACCAATGAGCAGTTCTTC
CDR3 protein: CASSQLVVQTNEQFF

V gene: TRBV5-4
D gene: NA
clone size: few
J gene: TRBJ1-1
CDR3 DNA: TGTGCCAGCAGTCCGACCAGTTACACTGAAGCTTTCTTT
CDR3 protein: CASSPTSYTEAFF

V gene: TRBV11-3
D gene: NA
clone size: few
J gene: TRBJ2-2
CDR3 DNA: TGTGCCAGCAGGCTCGTGAGAAACACCGGGGAGCTGTTTTTT
CDR3 protein: CASRLVRNTGELFF

V gene: TRBV3-1
D gene: NA
clone size: NA
J gene: TRBJ1-4
CDR3 DNA: TGTGCCAGCAGCCAAGGAGGGGGGATTAATGAAAAACTGTTTTTT
CDR3 protein: CASSQGGGINEKLFF

V gene: TRBV29-1
D gene: TRBD2
clone size: many
J gene: TRBJ2-3
CDR3 DNA: TGCAGCGTTGAGAGACTAGCGGGAGGAACTGATACGCAGTATTTT
CDR3 protein: CSVERLAGGTDTQYF

V gene: TRBV30
D gene: TRBD1
clone size: many
J gene: TRBJ1-5
CDR3 DNA: TGTGCCTGGAGCCCCGACAGGGCTAGCAATCAGCCCCAGCATTTT
CDR3 protein: CAWSPDRASNQPQHF

V gene: TRBV14
D gene: NA
clone size: NA
J gene: TRBJ2-3
CDR3 DNA: TGTGCCAGCAGCGGCCGGGACCACACAGATACGCAGTATTTT
CDR3 protein: CASSGRDHTDTQYF

V gene: TRBV15
D gene: TRBD1
clone size: NA
J gene: TRBJ2-3
CDR3 DNA: TGTGCCACCAGCAGAGGACAGGGGGCAGATACGCAGTATTTT
CDR3 protein: CATSRGQGADTQYF

V gene: TRBV2
D gene: NA
clone size: NA
J gene: TRBJ2-1
CDR3 DNA: TGTGCCAGCAGGCCCGGGACCGCGAGCAATGAGCAGTTCTTC
CDR3 protein: CASRPGTASNEQFF

V gene: TRBV3-1
D gene: TRBD1
clone size: NA
J gene: TRBJ1-2
CDR3 DNA: TGTGCCAGCAGCCAAGGCGACAGGGCTGGCTACACCTTC
CDR3 protein: CASSQGDRAGYTF

V gene: TRBV7-8
D gene: TRBD1
clone size: many
J gene: TRBJ2-2
CDR3 DNA: TGTGCCAGCAACTCACAGGGGGTTGACACCGGGGAGCTGTTTTTT
CDR3 protein: CASNSQGVDTGELFF

V gene: TRBV19
D gene: TRBD2
clone size: few
J gene: TRBJ2-3
CDR3 DNA: TGTGCCAGCCGGGACTACTCGAATCCCCGCACAGATACGCAGTATTTT
CDR3 protein: CASRDYSNPRTDTQYF

V gene: TRBV3-1
D gene: NA
clone size: NA
J gene: TRBJ2-1
CDR3 DNA: TGTGCCAGCAGCCAAGGGACCGTCGGGGTGAGTGAGCAGTTCTTC
CDR3 protein: CASSQGTVGVSEQFF

V gene: TRBV5-1
D gene: NA
clone size: many
J gene: TRBJ2-1
CDR3 DNA: TGCGCCAGTAACCTCAGCCCGGGAGTAGGGGACAATGAGCAGTTCTTC
CDR3 protein: CASNLSPGVGDNEQFF